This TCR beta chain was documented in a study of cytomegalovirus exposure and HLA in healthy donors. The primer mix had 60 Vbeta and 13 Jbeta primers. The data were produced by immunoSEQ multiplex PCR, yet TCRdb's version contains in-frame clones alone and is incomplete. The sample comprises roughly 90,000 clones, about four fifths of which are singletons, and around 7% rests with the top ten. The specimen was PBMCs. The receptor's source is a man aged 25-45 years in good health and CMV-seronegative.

The CDR3 sequence is CSGQQGDTQYF. CDR3 in DNA: TGCAGCGGCCAACAGGGAGATACGCAGTATTTT. This rearrangement joins TRBV29-1 to TRBJ2-3; possibly TRBD1 for D (6 bases). In germline, CDR1 is SQVTM, CDR2 ANQGSEA. The CDR3 totals 11 residues. V lost 7 bases and J 5 bases, leaving 10 bases between the germline ends.